These 2 T cell receptor beta chains were sequenced from one sample in a study of blood T cell repertoires in COVID-19. Here immunoSEQ multiplex PCR was the method, and the copy in TCRdb shows in-frame clones only, minus some. The data contain 160,000 or so clones, approximately 82% of them singletons. What was sequenced was peripheral blood. These receptors originate from a woman aged 45 to 65 with acute or convalescent COVID-19.

The gene calls are TRBV29-1 and TRBJ2-7; TRBD2 matches 12 bases. Trimming cost V 4 bases and J 2 bases; bases outside gene matches: 0. CDR3 length: 13 residues. Per germline, CDR1 SQVTM and CDR2 ANQGSEA. The CDR3 sequence is CSVGLAGAYEQYF. CDR3 nucleotide sequence: TGCAGCGTTGGACTAGCGGGAGCCTACGAGCAGTACTTC.

V gene TRBV6-2 or TRBV6-3 combines with J gene TRBJ2-3; 11 bases fit TRBD1. Germline CDR1 MNHEY, CDR2 SVGEGT. Losses at the gene ends were 5 bases for V and 2 bases for J; bases not matched to a gene: 3. The CDR3 has 15 amino acids. Here the CDR3 DNA reads TGTGCCAGCAGTCGGGACAGGGGGAACACAGATACGCAGTATTTT. Protein sequence: CASSRDRGNTDTQYF.